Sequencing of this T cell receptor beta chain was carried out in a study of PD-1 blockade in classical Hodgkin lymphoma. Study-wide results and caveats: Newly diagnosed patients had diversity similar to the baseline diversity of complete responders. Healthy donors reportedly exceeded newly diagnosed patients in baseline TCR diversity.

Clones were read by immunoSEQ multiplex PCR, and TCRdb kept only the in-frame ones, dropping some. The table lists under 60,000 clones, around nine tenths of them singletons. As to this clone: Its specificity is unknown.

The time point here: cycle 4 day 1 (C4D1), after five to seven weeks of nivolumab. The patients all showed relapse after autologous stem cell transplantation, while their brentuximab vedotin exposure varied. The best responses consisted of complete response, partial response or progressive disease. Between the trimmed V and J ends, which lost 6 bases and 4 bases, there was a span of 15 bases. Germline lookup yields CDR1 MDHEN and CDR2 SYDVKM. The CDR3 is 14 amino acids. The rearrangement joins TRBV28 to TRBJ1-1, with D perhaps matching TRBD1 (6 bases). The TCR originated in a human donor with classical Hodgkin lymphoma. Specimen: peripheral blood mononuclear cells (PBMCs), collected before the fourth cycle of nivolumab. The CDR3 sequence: CASRTGPLGTEAFF. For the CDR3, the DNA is TGTGCCAGCAGAACAGGGCCCCTAGGCACTGAAGCTTTCTTT.